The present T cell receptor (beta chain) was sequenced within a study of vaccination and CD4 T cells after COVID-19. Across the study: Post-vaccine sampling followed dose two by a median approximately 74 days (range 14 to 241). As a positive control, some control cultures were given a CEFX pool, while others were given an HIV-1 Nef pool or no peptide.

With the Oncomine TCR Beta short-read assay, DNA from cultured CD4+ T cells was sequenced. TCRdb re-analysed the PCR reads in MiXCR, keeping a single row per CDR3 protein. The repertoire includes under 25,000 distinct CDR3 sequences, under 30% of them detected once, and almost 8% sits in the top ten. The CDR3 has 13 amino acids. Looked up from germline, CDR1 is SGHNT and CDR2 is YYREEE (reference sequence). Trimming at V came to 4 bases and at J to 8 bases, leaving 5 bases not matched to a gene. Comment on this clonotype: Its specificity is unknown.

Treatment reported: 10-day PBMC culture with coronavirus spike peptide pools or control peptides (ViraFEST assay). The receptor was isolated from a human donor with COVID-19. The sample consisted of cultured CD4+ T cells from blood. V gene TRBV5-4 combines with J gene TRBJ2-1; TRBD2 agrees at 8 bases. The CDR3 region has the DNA TGTGCCAGCAGCACCGGGGGGGAGTATGAGCAGTTCTTC. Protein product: CASSTGGEYEQFF.